What follows describes a single TCR beta chain. Its specificity is not known. This sample is part of a study of HIV-infected children after antiretroviral therapy interruption. Study information: EBV and CMV exposure was recorded in most children. General study points: Naive CD4+ Gini coefficient rose by interruption end, suggesting clonal expansion.

Unique molecular identifiers were included in an RNA-based 3' RACE TCR library. TCRdb re-called the 3' RACE reads through MiXCR, storing one row per CDR3 protein. Of 90,000 or so distinct CDR3 sequences in the sample, under 8% were seen once. V was pared by 2 bases and J by 7 bases, with 11 bases between. There are 13 residues in the CDR3. Indicated treatment: PENTA 11 planned treatment interruption arm or continuous ART arm. This receptor was taken from a pool of human donors with HIV. This chain uses TRBV12-3 or TRBV12-4 with TRBJ1-2; D not resolved. The sample was CD45RA+ CD4+ T cells from PBMCs, pooled from several time points, taken from a donor given antiretroviral therapy, either interrupted or continuous. The subset is: naive CD4+ CD45RA+ CD45RO- T cells. The DNA for the CDR3 is TGTGCCAGCAGTTTAAGCCCTATAGGTGGCTACACCTTC. It is translated as CASSLSPIGGYTF.